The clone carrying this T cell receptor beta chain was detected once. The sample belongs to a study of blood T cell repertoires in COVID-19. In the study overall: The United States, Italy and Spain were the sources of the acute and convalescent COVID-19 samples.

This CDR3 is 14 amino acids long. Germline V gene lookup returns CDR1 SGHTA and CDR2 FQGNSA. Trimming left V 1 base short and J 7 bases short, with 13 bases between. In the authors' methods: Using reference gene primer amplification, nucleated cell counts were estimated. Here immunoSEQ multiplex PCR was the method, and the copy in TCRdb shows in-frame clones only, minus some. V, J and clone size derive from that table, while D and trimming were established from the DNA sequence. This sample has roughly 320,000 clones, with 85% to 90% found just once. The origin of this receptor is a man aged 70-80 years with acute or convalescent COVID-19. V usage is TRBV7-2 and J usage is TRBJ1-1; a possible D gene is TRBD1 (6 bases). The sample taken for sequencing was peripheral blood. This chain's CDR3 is CASSLGRGGNEAFF. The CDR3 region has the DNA TGTGCCAGCAGCTTAGGAAGGGGGGGGAATGAAGCTTTCTTT.